The 32 T cell receptor beta chains given below trace back to one sample, sequenced in a study of blood T cell repertoires in COVID-19. The data were produced by immunoSEQ multiplex PCR, yet TCRdb's version contains in-frame clones alone and is incomplete. In the table there are 150,000 to 200,000 clones, nearly 90% of which are singletons. Specimen: PBMCs or T cells enriched from blood (not recorded which). The receptors were gathered from a middle-aged woman with acute COVID-19.

The genes are TRBV7-9 and TRBJ2-2, with 7 bases fitting TRBD1. The germline V gene has CDR1 SEHNR and CDR2 FQNEAQ (reference sequence). V gave up 5 bases and J gave up 5 bases; unmatched junction bases: 8. The CDR3 sequence is 15 residues long. CDR3 DNA sequence: TGTGCCAGCAGCCAGGGGGTCAGGGGGACCGGGGAGCTGTTTTTT. Its translation is CASSQGVRGTGELFF.

This chain's CDR3 is CASRQDIGEPQHF. The CDR3 coding sequence is TGTGCCAGCAGACAGGACATTGGGGAGCCCCAGCATTTT. The chain has TRBV2 and TRBJ1-5; D perhaps matches TRBD1 (5 bases). This CDR3 is built from 13 residues. Germline CDR1 SNHLY, CDR2 FYNNEI. Trimming shortened V by 6 bases and J by 8 bases, and 14 bases separated the two germline ends.

CDR3 residues: CASSQELGGAGGTDTQYF. The DNA of the CDR3 is TGTGCCAGCAGCCAAGAATTGGGCGGGGCGGGAGGTACGGATACGCAGTATTTT. This sequence joins TRBV3-1 (or the pseudogene TRBV3-2) and TRBJ2-3; 8 positions agree with TRBD2. The CDR3 totals 18 residues. The ends lost 0 bases at V and 6 bases at J; junction bases unmatched: 14. Germline values: CDR1 LGHDT, CDR2 YNNKEL (reference sequence).

The gene calls are TRBV5-6 and TRBJ2-3; tentative D call: TRBD1 (6 bases). Trimming left V 3 bases short and J 2 bases short, with 10 bases between. The V gene's germline CDR1 is SGHDT and CDR2 YYEEEE. This CDR3 is 14 amino acids long. CDR3 DNA sequence: TGTGCCAGCAGCTCGGGACACCTCACAGATACGCAGTATTTT. Amino acids: CASSSGHLTDTQYF. Full variable domain (remainder filled in from reference TRBV5-6 and TRBJ2-3): DAGVTQSPTHLIKTRGQQVTLRCSPKSGHDTVSWYQQALGQGPQFIFQYYEEEERQRGNFPDRFSGHQFPNYSSELNVNALLLGDSALYLCASSSGHLTDTQYFGPGTRLTVL.

This clone was observed once. The chain links TRBV2 to TRBJ1-1; D remains ambiguous. The length of the CDR3 is 13 residues. Germline values: CDR1 SNHLY, CDR2 FYNNEI. V was clipped by 6 bases and J by 2 bases, with 10 bases between them. The CDR3 loop reads CASSVDSNTEAFF. The CDR3 nucleotides read TGTGCCAGCAGCGTAGACTCAAACACTGAAGCTTTCTTT.

V gene TRBV28 combines with J gene TRBJ1-5; D call uncertain. The CDR3 covers 12 residues. Germline CDR1 MDHEN, CDR2 SYDVKM. Trimming took off 7 bases at V and 8 bases at J, with 12 bases between the two ends. The CDR3 nucleotides read TGTGCCAGCACCGCACCGGGGAAGCCCCAGCATTTT. It translates to CASTAPGKPQHF. Combining the CDR3 with reference TRBV28 and TRBJ1-5 gives the whole variable domain DVKVTQSSRYLVKRTGEKVFLECVQDMDHENMFWYRQDPGLGLRLIYFSYDVKMKEKGDIPEGYSVSREKKERFSLILESASTNQTSMYLCASTAPGKPQHFGDGTRLSIL.

V and J are TRBV20-1 and TRBJ2-3, with a possible D match to TRBD2 (5 bases). CDR3 length: 13 residues. Per the germline V gene, CDR1 is DFQATT and CDR2 is SNEGSKA (reference sequence). Trimming stripped 3 bases from V and 6 bases from J, with 13 bases between. The DNA for the CDR3 is TGCAGTGCTAGTCCAGCGGCGATGGATACGCAGTATTTT. It translates to CSASPAAMDTQYF.

The sample holds one count of this clone. The CDR3 DNA sequence: TGTGCCAGCAGTGAAGGGGGGCGTCTCACTGAAGCTTTCTTT. The encoded protein is CASSEGGRLTEAFF. V gene TRBV2 combines with J gene TRBJ1-1; perhaps TRBD1 as D (6 bases). The CDR3 consists of 14 residues. Per germline, CDR1 SNHLY and CDR2 FYNNEI. V lost 1 base and J lost 4, with 10 bases in between.

V and J are TRBV19 and TRBJ1-5; tentatively, D is TRBD1 (6 bases). V gave up 4 bases and J gave up 0 bases, with 25 bases separating them. From germline, CDR1 is LNHDA and CDR2 SQIVND (reference sequence). This CDR3 spans 20 amino acids. The CDR3, as DNA: TGTGCCAGTAGTACTACCCTCCAGGGAGGGGGTTCATATAGCAATCAGCCCCAGCATTTT. This gives the protein CASSTTLQGGGSYSNQPQHF. Complete variable domain (other parts from reference TRBV19 and TRBJ1-5): DGGITQSPKYLFRKEGQNVTLSCEQNLNHDAMYWYRQDPGQGLRLIYYSQIVNDFQKGDIAEGYSVSREKKESFPLTVTSAQKNPTAFYLCASSTTLQGGGSYSNQPQHFGDGTRLSIL.

CDR3 sequence reads: CAWTPTGESEAFF. DNA for the CDR3: TGTGCCTGGACCCCGACAGGGGAGTCTGAAGCTTTCTTT. V and J are TRBV30 and TRBJ1-1; 8 nucleotides align to TRBD1. J gave up 6 bases and V 4 bases, and 7 bases lay outside the gene matches. Germline CDR1 GTSNPN, CDR2 SVGIG (reference sequence). This CDR3 has 13 amino acids.

The rearrangement links TRBV9 to TRBJ1-2; 10 bases match TRBD1. Germline CDR1 and CDR2: SGDLS and YYNGEE. V dropped 1 base and J dropped 9; count of bases not matched to a gene: 15. This CDR3 has 17 residues. This CDR3 is CASSVTPDRGRRGSYTF. CDR3 nucleotides: TGTGCCAGCAGCGTAACCCCAGACAGGGGGCGTAGGGGAAGCTACACCTTC. The full variable domain, in which reference TRBV9 and TRBJ1-2 provide the parts outside the CDR3, is DSGVTQTPKHLITATGQRVTLRCSPRSGDLSVYWYQQSLDQGLQFLIQYYNGEERAKGNILERFSAQQFPDLHSELNLSSLELGDSALYFCASSVTPDRGRRGSYTFGSGTRLTVV.

The rearrangement joins TRBV10-3 to TRBJ2-2, with 9 bases that match TRBD2. Germline loops: CDR1 ENHRY, CDR2 SYGVKD. V was pared by 1 base and J by 6 bases, with 15 bases of the junction left unmatched. The CDR3 is 19 residues long. The CDR3 protein is CAISEFERLAALGAGELFF. The CDR3 DNA is TGTGCCATCAGTGAGTTCGAAAGACTAGCGGCCCTTGGGGCCGGGGAGCTGTTTTTT.

The chain employs TRBV5-8 and TRBJ2-7, with 10 bases that match TRBD1. The germline V gene has CDR1 SGHTS and CDR2 YDEGEE. The ends lost 5 bases at V and 6 bases at J; junction bases unmatched: 8. The CDR3 contains 14 residues. This CDR3 is CASRKSGTGVEQYF. For the CDR3, the DNA is TGTGCCAGCAGGAAATCCGGGACAGGGGTCGAGCAGTACTTC.

This chain uses TRBV6-7 with TRBJ1-3; 7 nucleotides match TRBD1. TRBV6-7 is placed among ORFs of uncertain function. V lost 5 bases to trimming and J lost 0 bases; unmatched junction nucleotides: 10. This CDR3 comprises 17 residues. The CDR3 coding sequence is TGTGCCAGCAGTACAGACAGGGTTAACAGCTCTGGAAACACCATATATTTT. It codes for CASSTDRVNSSGNTIYF.

This chain connects TRBV27 to TRBJ1-6; 9 nucleotides align to TRBD1. This CDR3 is 14 amino acids long. J was trimmed by 7 bases and V by 4 bases; bases with no gene match: 2. Germline-derived CDR1 and CDR2 are MNHEY and SMNVEV (reference sequence). As DNA, the CDR3 is TGTGCCAGCAGTTCGGGACAGGGCAATTCACCCCTCCACTTT. Its translation: CASSSGQGNSPLHF.

The genes are TRBV19 and TRBJ1-6; D may be TRBD1 (5 bases). From germline, CDR1 is LNHDA and CDR2 SQIVND (reference sequence). V was trimmed by 3 bases and J by 15 bases, leaving 15 bases between them. CDR3 length equals 13 residues. The CDR3 DNA reads as TGTGCCAGTAGTATCGCGACTGCCGGGGGCCTCCACTTT. Its protein is CASSIATAGGLHF.

The chain carries TRBV30 and TRBJ2-5, with 8 bases matching TRBD1. Germline CDR1 is GTSNPN and CDR2 is SVGIG (reference sequence). The length of the CDR3 is 14 residues. Trimming cost V 5 bases and J 5 bases; bases outside gene matches: 10. The CDR3 here is CAWGRGQAGETQYF. Written as DNA, the CDR3 is TGTGCCTGGGGCAGGGGGCAGGCCGGGGAGACCCAGTACTTC.

The chain has TRBV6-2 or TRBV6-3 and TRBJ1-1, with D possibly being TRBD1 (5 bases). Germline lookup yields CDR1 MNHEY and CDR2 SVGEGT. The V gene lost 2 bases and the J gene lost 6 bases, with 10 bases spanning the gap. The CDR3 has 13 residues. The CDR3 spells CASSYKGTSEAFF. The CDR3, as DNA: TGTGCCAGCAGTTACAAGGGGACTTCTGAAGCTTTCTTT.

The genes are TRBV29-1 and TRBJ1-5; TRBD1 might be the D (5 bases). Germline CDR1 SQVTM, CDR2 ANQGSEA. V lost 2 bases and J 4 bases, leaving 9 bases between the germline ends. The CDR3 consists of 13 residues. This CDR3 reads CSVEQGLNQPQHF. As DNA, the CDR3 is TGCAGCGTTGAACAGGGTCTAAATCAGCCCCAGCATTTT.

This rearrangement joins TRBV4-2 to TRBJ2-3; TRBD2 matches at 13 bases. This CDR3 has 17 amino acids. Trimming took 3 bases from V and 4 from J; bases not matched to a gene: 7. CDR1 is LGHNA and CDR2 is YNFKEQ in the germline V gene. The CDR3 nucleotides read TGTGCCAGCAGCCAGGTACTAGCGGGAGGGCCAGCAGATACGCAGTATTTT. Amino acids: CASSQVLAGGPADTQYF.

The chain combines TRBV6-5 with TRBJ2-1; D unclear. Trimming took 7 bases from V and 0 from J, leaving 10 bases between them. The CDR3 covers 14 residues. Per the germline V gene, CDR1 is MNHEY and CDR2 is SVGAGI. The CDR3 here is CASTQAGSYNEQFF. In DNA, the CDR3 is TGTGCCAGCACCCAAGCTGGCTCCTACAATGAGCAGTTCTTC.

V usage is TRBV6-2 or TRBV6-3 and J usage is TRBJ2-7, with TRBD2 matching 10 bases. The CDR3 is made up of 14 amino acids. Trimming removed 5 bases from V and 5 bases from J; junction bases left unmatched: 6. Germline assignment: CDR1 MNHEY and CDR2 SVGEGT. The CDR3 sequence: CASSQREGVHEQYF. CDR3 in DNA: TGTGCCAGCAGTCAGCGGGAGGGCGTTCACGAGCAGTACTTC.

V and J are TRBV6-5 and TRBJ1-1, with a possible D match to TRBD1 (6 bases). The V end was cut by 6 bases, the J end by 6 bases, with 14 bases between. The CDR3 is 13 residues long. The germline V gene encodes CDR1 MNHEY and CDR2 SVGAGI. CDR3 sequence reads: CASRSTGYAEAFF. For the CDR3, the DNA is TGTGCCAGCAGGAGCACAGGGTACGCTGAAGCTTTCTTT.

This rearrangement joins TRBV19 to TRBJ2-5; D may be TRBD2 (5 bases). The CDR3 runs to 14 residues. V was clipped by 5 bases and J by 0 bases, with 10 bases between them. The V gene's germline CDR1 is LNHDA and CDR2 SQIVND (reference sequence). The DNA for the CDR3 is TGTGCCAGTAGTCCAGGCGGGTACCAAGAGACCCAGTACTTC. Residues: CASSPGGYQETQYF.

This clone occurred a few times. The chain employs TRBV2 and TRBJ2-7, with no clear D. Germline loops: CDR1 SNHLY, CDR2 FYNNEI. V gave up 3 bases and J gave up 2 bases, with 8 bases separating them. This CDR3 region has 13 residues. The CDR3 sequence: CASSDARTYEQYF. The CDR3 DNA is TGTGCCAGCAGTGACGCCAGGACCTACGAGCAGTACTTC.

This clone has a handful of counts. The CDR3 bases are TGCGCCAGCAGCACCTCTAGCGGGAGGAACGAGCAGTACTTC. Its translation: CASSTSSGRNEQYF. The chain joins TRBV5-1 to TRBJ2-7, with 11 bases lining up with TRBD2. This CDR3 is 14 amino acids long. The J segment lost 5 bases and the V segment lost 4 bases, leaving 5 bases of the junction unmatched. Germline CDR1 is SGHRS and CDR2 is YFSETQ.

This clone appeared once. The chain combines TRBV19 with TRBJ1-4, with a weak D call TRBD1 (5 bases). Per the germline V gene, CDR1 is LNHDA and CDR2 is SQIVND (reference sequence). Deletions cut 5 bases from V and 3 bases from J, with 13 bases between. The CDR3 is made up of 15 amino acids. CDR3 DNA: TGTGCCAGTAGTTCGCAGGGAGGGGCTAATGAAAAACTGTTTTTT. This gives the protein CASSSQGGANEKLFF.

V is TRBV4-1 and J is TRBJ2-6; a possible D gene is TRBD2 (6 bases). Germline CDR1 is MGHRA and CDR2 is YSYEKL. V lost 0 bases, J lost 5 bases, and 23 bases lay in between. The CDR3 sequence is 20 residues long. Written as DNA, the CDR3 is TGCGCCAGCAGCCAAGATTGGCGGGGCGATTCGGGGACGCGGGCCAACGTCCTGACTTTC. Amino acid sequence: CASSQDWRGDSGTRANVLTF.

This clone showed up just once. The chain combines TRBV28 with TRBJ1-6; D uncertain. Trimming took 6 bases from V and 6 from J, leaving 18 bases between them. CDR3 length equals 16 residues. Germline lookup yields CDR1 MDHEN and CDR2 SYDVKM. DNA of the CDR3: TGTGCCAGCAGCTCCCCAGCGGCTCCGATTAATTCACCCCTCCACTTT. This encodes CASSSPAAPINSPLHF.

The chain carries TRBV5-4 and TRBJ1-2; possibly TRBD1 for D (5 bases). Trimming removed 2 bases at V and 6 bases at J, with 11 bases between. Germline V gene sequence: CDR1 SGHNT, CDR2 YYREEE (reference sequence). The CDR3 spans 13 residues. CDR3 coding DNA: TGTGCCAGCAGCTTCATTCGGGGGGATGGCTACACCTTC. This sequence encodes CASSFIRGDGYTF.

The V and J genes are TRBV10-2 and TRBJ1-6, with D maybe TRBD1 (6 bases). The V gene lost 8 bases and the J gene lost 2 bases, with 13 bases spanning the gap. The CDR3 sequence is 15 residues long. Germline-derived CDR1 and CDR2 are WSHSY and SAAADI. The CDR3: CASATSGAYNSPLHF. In nucleotides, the CDR3 is TGCGCCAGCGCCACCTCAGGGGCCTATAATTCACCCCTCCACTTT.

The J gene is TRBJ1-1, the V gene TRBV30; maybe TRBD1 (6 bases). CDR3 length: 13 amino acids. Germline V gives CDR1 GTSNPN, CDR2 SVGIG (reference sequence). V lost 2 bases to trimming and J lost 4 bases, with 11 bases between them. In DNA, the CDR3 is TGTGCCTGGAGTTTGAGGGGGAGCACTGAAGCTTTCTTT. The encoded protein is CAWSLRGSTEAFF.